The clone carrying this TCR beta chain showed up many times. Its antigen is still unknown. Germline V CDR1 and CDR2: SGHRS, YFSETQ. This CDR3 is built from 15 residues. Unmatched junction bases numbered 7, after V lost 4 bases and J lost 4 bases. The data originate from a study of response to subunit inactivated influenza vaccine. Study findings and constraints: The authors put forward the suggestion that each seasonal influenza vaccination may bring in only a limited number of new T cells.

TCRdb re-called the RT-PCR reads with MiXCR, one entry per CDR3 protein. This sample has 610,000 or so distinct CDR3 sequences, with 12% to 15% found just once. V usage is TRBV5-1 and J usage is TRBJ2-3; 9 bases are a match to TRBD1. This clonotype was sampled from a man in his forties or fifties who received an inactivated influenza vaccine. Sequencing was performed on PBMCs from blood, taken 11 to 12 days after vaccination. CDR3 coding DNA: TGCGCCAGCAGCCTACAGGGACAGGGCCCAGATACGCAGTATTTT. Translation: CASSLQGQGPDTQYF.